This T cell receptor (beta chain) was recovered during a study of T-cell memory formation after mild COVID-19. Whole-study findings and limits: The pre-infection memory compartment contained some responding clones, suggesting cross-reactive memory joined. Confirmation of SARS-CoV-2 specificity was lacking for second-wave clones peaking day 37. Day 15 to 85 contracting clones showed balanced CD4/CD8; day 15 to 37 expanders favored CD4+.

CDR1 and CDR2 from the germline V gene are ENHRY and SYGVKD. The CDR3 has 15 amino acids. V gave up 0 bases and J gave up 0 bases, with 7 bases separating them. Constant-segment primers and 5'RACE yielded cDNA libraries for TCR alpha and TCR beta, each carrying sample barcodes and UMIs. TCRdb reprocessed the 5' RACE reads via MiXCR and lists one record per CDR3 protein. Counted here are around 300,000 distinct CDR3 sequences, roughly 13% occurring once; the ten biggest clones make up around 20%. This clonotype was found a few times. No antigen is known for it. This sequence was found in a young man who had mild COVID-19 (a few samples of this study predate the infection). Cell type and time point are not known. The sequenced material came from PBMCs or a T cell subset sorted from them (not recorded which). V and J are TRBV10-3 and TRBJ2-3; D possibly corresponds to TRBD1 (5 bases). The DNA of the CDR3 is TGTGCCATCAGTGAGTCGACAGCTAGCACAGATACGCAGTATTTT. Its translation: CAISESTASTDTQYF.